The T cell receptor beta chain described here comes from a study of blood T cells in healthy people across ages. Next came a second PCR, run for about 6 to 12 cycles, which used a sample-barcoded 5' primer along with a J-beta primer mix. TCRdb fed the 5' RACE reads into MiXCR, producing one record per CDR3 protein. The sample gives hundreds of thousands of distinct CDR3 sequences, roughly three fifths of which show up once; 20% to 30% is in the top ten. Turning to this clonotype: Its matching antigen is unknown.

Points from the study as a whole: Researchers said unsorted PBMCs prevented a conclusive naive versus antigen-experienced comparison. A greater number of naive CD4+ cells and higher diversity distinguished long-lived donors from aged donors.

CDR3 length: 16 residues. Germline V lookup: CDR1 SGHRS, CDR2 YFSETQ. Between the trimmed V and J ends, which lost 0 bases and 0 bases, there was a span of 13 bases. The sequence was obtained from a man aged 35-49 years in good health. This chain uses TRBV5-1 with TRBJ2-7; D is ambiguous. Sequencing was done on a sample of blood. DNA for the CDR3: TGCGCCAGCAGCTTGGATTCCCGCTTGAGCTCCTACGAGCAGTACTTC. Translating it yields CASSLDSRLSSYEQYF.